These 9 T cell receptor beta chains came from one sample sequenced in a study of blood T cell repertoires in COVID-19. TCRdb's table, derived via immunoSEQ multiplex PCR, lists solely in-frame clones and lacks some. The repertoire includes fewer than 180,000 clones, roughly nine tenths of them detected once, and 4% to 5% sits in the top ten. The sequenced material came from peripheral blood. The receptor set was obtained from a woman in her sixties or seventies with active or convalescent COVID-19.

The chain combines TRBV10-1 with TRBJ2-1; possibly TRBD2 for D (5 bases). The V gene's germline CDR1 is WNHNN and CDR2 SYGVQD (reference sequence). The CDR3 runs 15 residues. V lost 8 bases to trimming and J lost 4 bases, with 18 bases between them. CDR3 nucleotides: TGCGCCAGCTGGGGTTACTCGGGGTTGTACAATGAGCAGTTCTTC. This gives the protein CASWGYSGLYNEQFF.

The V call is TRBV7-2, the J call TRBJ1-1; TRBD1 is a possible D gene (5 bases). The V end lost 1 base, the J end lost 2 bases, and 11 bases lay between the germline ends. CDR1 and CDR2 (germline): SGHTA, FQGNSA. The CDR3 spans 15 residues. The CDR3 bases are TGTGCCAGCAGCTTAGGCGGGGGGACCAACACTGAAGCTTTCTTT. This translates into CASSLGGGTNTEAFF.

The chain couples TRBV15 to TRBJ2-7, with unresolved D. V was shortened by 0 bases and J by 0 bases, with 9 bases between the two germline ends. The CDR3 has 15 amino acids. The V gene's germline CDR1 is LNHNV and CDR2 YYDKDF (reference sequence). CDR3 sequence (DNA): TGTGCCACCAGCAGAGATCTCACGGTCTCCTACGAGCAGTACTTC. Translated: CATSRDLTVSYEQYF.

This chain joins TRBV18 and TRBJ1-4, with D possibly being TRBD1 (5 bases). CDR3 length: 14 amino acids. Germline V gives CDR1 KGHSH, CDR2 LQKENI. The V end lost 6 bases, the J end lost 7 bases, and 15 bases lay between the germline ends. The CDR3 sequence: CASSPGEMIEKLFF. The DNA for the CDR3 is TGTGCCAGCTCCCCGGGGGAAATGATTGAAAAACTGTTTTTT.

This chain joins TRBV10-3 and TRBJ1-2; D may be TRBD1 (5 bases). The germline V gene encodes CDR1 ENHRY and CDR2 SYGVKD. The CDR3 contains 13 residues. V lost 3 bases to trimming and J lost 1 base, with 6 bases between them. The CDR3 here is CAISEGDNYGYTF. CDR3 DNA: TGTGCCATCAGTGAAGGGGATAACTATGGCTACACCTTC.

The V gene is TRBV4-3, the J gene TRBJ2-5; a weak D match, TRBD2 (6 bases). Germline V gene data show CDR1 as LGHNA and CDR2 as YSLEER. Trimming left V 3 bases short and J 1 base short, with 15 bases between. There are 16 residues in the CDR3. CDR3 in amino acids: CASSQVGGPPQETQYF. CDR3 DNA: TGCGCCAGCAGCCAGGTGGGGGGTCCCCCCCAAGAGACCCAGTACTTC.

The V and J genes are TRBV6-5 and TRBJ2-7; 9 positions agree with TRBD1. This CDR3 is 13 amino acids long. Unmatched junction bases numbered 4, after V lost 5 bases and J lost 5 bases. CDR1 and CDR2 from the germline V gene are MNHEY and SVGAGI. The CDR3 DNA reads as TGTGCCAGCAGTCGGGACAGGGTCGACGAGCAGTACTTC. Translation gives CASSRDRVDEQYF.

This chain joins TRBV24-1 and TRBJ2-3, with 9 bases that match TRBD1. The V gene's germline CDR1 is KGHDR and CDR2 SFDVKD. The J segment lost 5 bases and the V segment lost 4 bases, leaving 9 bases of the junction unmatched. The length of the CDR3 is 16 residues. In nucleotides, the CDR3 is TGTGCCACCAGTGAATCCGGGACAGGGCGTGAAGATACGCAGTATTTT. Its protein is CATSESGTGREDTQYF.

In this sample, this clone turned up once. This chain joins TRBV6-5 and TRBJ1-1, with D unclear. Trimming took 5 bases from V and 1 from J, leaving 11 bases between them. Germline lookup yields CDR1 MNHEY and CDR2 SVGAGI. The CDR3 length is 14 residues. CDR3 DNA sequence: TGTGCCAGCAGTCGTGACACCAAGAACACTGAAGCTTTCTTT. Protein: CASSRDTKNTEAFF.